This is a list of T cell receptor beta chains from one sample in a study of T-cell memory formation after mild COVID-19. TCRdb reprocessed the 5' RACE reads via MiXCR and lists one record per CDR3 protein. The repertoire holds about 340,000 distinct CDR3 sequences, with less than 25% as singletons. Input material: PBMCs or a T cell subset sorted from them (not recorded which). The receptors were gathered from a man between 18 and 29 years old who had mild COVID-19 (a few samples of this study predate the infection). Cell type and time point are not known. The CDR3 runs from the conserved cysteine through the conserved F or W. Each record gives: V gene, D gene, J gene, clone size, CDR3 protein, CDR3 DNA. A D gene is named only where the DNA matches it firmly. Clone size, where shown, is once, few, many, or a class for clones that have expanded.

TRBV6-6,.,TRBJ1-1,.,CASTRQGQLNTEAFF,TGTGCCAGCACCCGGCAAGGACAGTTGAACACTGAAGCTTTCTTT
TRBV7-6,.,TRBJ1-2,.,CASSLDNNNYGYTF,TGTGCCAGCAGCTTAGATAACAATAACTATGGCTACACCTTC
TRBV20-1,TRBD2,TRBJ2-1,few,CSARRGSYNEQFF,TGCAGTGCTAGGCGGGGGTCCTACAATGAGCAGTTCTTC
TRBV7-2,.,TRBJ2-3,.,CASSRSRDTDTQYF,TGTGCCAGCAGCAGATCAAGAGACACAGATACGCAGTATTTT
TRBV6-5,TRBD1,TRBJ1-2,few,CASSYARPTGGSLQYGDGYTF,TGTGCCAGCAGTTACGCGCGACCCACAGGGGGCAGCTTACAATACGGAGATGGCTACACCTTC
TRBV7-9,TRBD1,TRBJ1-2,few,CASSKSRQGASFDYGYTF,TGTGCCAGCAGCAAGTCCCGACAGGGGGCAAGTTTCGACTATGGCTACACCTTC
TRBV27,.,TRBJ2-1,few,CASKEGQYNEQFF,TGTGCCAGCAAGGAGGGACAGTACAATGAGCAGTTCTTC
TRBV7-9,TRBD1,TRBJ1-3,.,CASRQTGQAGNTIYF,TGTGCCAGCAGACAAACAGGACAGGCTGGAAACACCATATATTTT
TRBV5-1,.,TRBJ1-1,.,CASSFAPPNTEAFF,TGCGCCAGCAGCTTCGCACCGCCGAACACTGAAGCTTTCTTT
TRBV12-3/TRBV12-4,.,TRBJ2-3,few,CATTPPNSDTQYF,TGTGCCACCACACCCCCCAATTCAGATACGCAGTATTTT
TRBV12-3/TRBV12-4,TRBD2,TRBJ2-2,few,CASSPSGGDTGELFF,TGTGCCAGCAGCCCCAGCGGGGGGGACACCGGGGAGCTGTTTTTT
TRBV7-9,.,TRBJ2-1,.,CASSSFRATGQNEQFF,TGTGCCAGCAGCTCCTTCCGGGCCACCGGTCAAAATGAGCAGTTCTTC
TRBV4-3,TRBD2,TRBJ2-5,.,CASSQGRGLAETQYF,TGCGCCAGCAGCCAGGGGAGGGGACTAGCGGAGACCCAGTACTTC
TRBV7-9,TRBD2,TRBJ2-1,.,CASSLNRGGNDEQFF,TGTGCCAGCAGCTTAAACCGGGGGGGCAACGATGAGCAGTTCTTC
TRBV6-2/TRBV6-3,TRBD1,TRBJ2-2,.,CASSYSADRAGTGELFF,TGTGCCAGCAGTTACTCGGCCGACAGGGCTGGCACCGGGGAGCTGTTTTTT
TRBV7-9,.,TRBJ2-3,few,CASSLEDTDTQYF,TGTGCCAGCAGCTTAGAGGACACAGATACGCAGTATTTT
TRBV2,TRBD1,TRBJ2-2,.,CASNWEQGLGELFF,TGTGCCAGCAATTGGGAACAGGGGCTCGGGGAGCTGTTTTTT
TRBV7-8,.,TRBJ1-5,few,CASRPSLGMGANSNQPQHF,TGTGCCAGCAGACCCTCACTCGGCATGGGGGCGAATAGCAATCAGCCCCAGCATTTT
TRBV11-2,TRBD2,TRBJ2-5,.,CASSLFAGGQETQYF,TGTGCCAGCAGCTTATTCGCGGGGGGTCAAGAGACCCAGTACTTC
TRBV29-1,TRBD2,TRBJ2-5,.,CSARRGGQETQYF,TGCAGCGCTCGACGGGGGGGGCAAGAGACCCAGTACTTC
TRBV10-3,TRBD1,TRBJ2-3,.,CAIRGQSTDTQYF,TGTGCCATCAGGGGACAGAGCACAGATACGCAGTATTTT
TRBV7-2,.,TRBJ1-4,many,CASSLSGQVRNEKLFF,TGTGCCAGCAGCTTATCCGGGCAGGTTCGAAATGAAAAACTGTTTTTT
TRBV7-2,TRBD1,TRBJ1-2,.,CASSPRQGLGYTF,TGTGCCAGCAGTCCCAGACAGGGTCTTGGCTACACCTTC
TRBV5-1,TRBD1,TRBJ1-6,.,CASSSGQARPLHF,TGCGCCAGCAGCTCCGGACAGGCAAGACCCCTCCACTTT
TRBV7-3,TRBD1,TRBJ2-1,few,CASSSRQGANEQFF,TGTGCCAGCAGCAGCAGACAGGGGGCAAATGAGCAGTTCTTC
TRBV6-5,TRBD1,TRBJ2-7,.,CASTQGVTYEQYF,TGTGCCAGCACCCAGGGGGTCACCTACGAGCAGTACTTC
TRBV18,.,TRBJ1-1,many,CASSTTGIGNTEAFF,TGTGCCAGCTCAACTACAGGGATCGGAAACACTGAAGCTTTCTTT
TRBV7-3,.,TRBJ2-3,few,CASSALGTDTQYF,TGTGCCAGCAGCGCCCTAGGGACAGATACGCAGTATTTT
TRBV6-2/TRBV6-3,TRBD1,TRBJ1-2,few,CASRRPGQGPASGYTF,TGTGCCAGCAGACGACCGGGACAGGGTCCCGCCTCTGGCTACACCTTC
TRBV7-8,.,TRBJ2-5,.,CASSTQVEGEIQETQYF,TGTGCCAGCAGCACCCAAGTAGAGGGAGAAATCCAAGAGACCCAGTACTTC
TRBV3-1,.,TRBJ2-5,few,CASSQDPPMAGETQYF,TGTGCCAGCAGCCAAGATCCGCCGATGGCAGGGGAGACCCAGTACTTC
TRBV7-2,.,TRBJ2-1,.,CASSASPRDNEQFF,TGTGCCAGCAGCGCTTCGCCGAGGGACAATGAGCAGTTCTTC
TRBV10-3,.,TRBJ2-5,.,CATKDGDKETQYF,TGTGCCACCAAGGACGGCGATAAAGAGACCCAGTACTTC
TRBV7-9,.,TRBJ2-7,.,CASSRGTSGEQYF,TGTGCCAGCAGCCGCGGGACATCTGGCGAGCAGTACTTC
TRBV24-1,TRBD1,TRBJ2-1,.,CATGRQGAYNEQFF,TGTGCCACTGGAAGACAGGGGGCCTACAATGAGCAGTTCTTC
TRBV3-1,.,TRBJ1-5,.,CASSQGAGPQHF,TGTGCCAGCAGCCAGGGGGCGGGACCCCAGCATTTT
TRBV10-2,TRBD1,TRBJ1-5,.,CATWTGNQPQHF,TGCGCCACTTGGACAGGGAATCAGCCCCAGCATTTT
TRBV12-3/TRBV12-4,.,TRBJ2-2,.,CASSIRGELFF,TGTGCCAGCAGTATAAGGGGGGAGCTGTTTTTT
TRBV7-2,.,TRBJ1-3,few,CASSSGLHSGNTIYF,TGTGCCAGCAGCTCAGGACTGCACTCTGGAAACACCATATATTTT
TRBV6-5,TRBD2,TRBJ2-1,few,CASSRTSSPGEQFF,TGTGCCAGCAGTCGGACTAGCTCGCCCGGGGAGCAGTTCTTC
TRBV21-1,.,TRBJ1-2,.,CASSKPGRAYGYTF,TGTGCCAGCAGCAAACCCGGCAGAGCCTATGGCTACACCTTC
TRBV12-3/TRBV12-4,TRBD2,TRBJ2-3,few,CASSFGGGTQYF,TGTGCCAGCAGTTTTGGGGGGGGTACGCAGTATTTT
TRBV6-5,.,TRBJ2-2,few,CASSRLMRNTGELFF,TGTGCCAGCAGCCGTCTGATGAGGAACACCGGGGAGCTGTTTTTT
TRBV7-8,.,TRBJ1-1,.,CASSPLGGAMNTEAFF,TGTGCCAGCAGCCCCCTGGGGGGGGCCATGAACACTGAAGCTTTCTTT